The present TCR beta chain was sequenced within a study of cytomegalovirus exposure and HLA in healthy donors. Amplification used 60 Vbeta primers and 13 Jbeta primers. Sequencing was performed with immunoSEQ multiplex PCR; in TCRdb, only in-frame clones are kept and a portion is missing. The sample lists under 200,000 clones; roughly 82% were seen once. This CDR3 is built from 14 residues. Per germline, CDR1 SGHRS and CDR2 YFSETQ. With 2 bases clipped from V and 3 bases from J, the junction kept 1 base outside the gene matches. The material sequenced was PBMCs. This clonotype originated in a man between 45 and 60 years old in good health and CMV-seropositive. The chain is built from TRBV5-1 and TRBJ2-3; TRBD2 matches at 9 bases. CDR3 bases: TGCGCCAGCAGCTTTACTAGCGGGACAGATACGCAGTATTTT. This translates into CASSFTSGTDTQYF.